The clone carrying this T cell receptor beta chain was seen once. The antigen is unknown. Sorted regulatory T cells were CD4-positive, CD25-high and CD127-low or negative. The data are from a study of B cell selection in AIRE deficiency. Notes on the study in general: Healthy Tconv contained about 37% of shared healthy Treg sequences; only TCRbeta sequenced.

Some clones are missing from TCRdb's copy, which holds only in-frame ones; the method was immunoSEQ multiplex PCR. The repertoire holds around 20,000 clones, with 90% to 95% as singletons. Germline loops: CDR1 SNHLY, CDR2 FYNNEI. The CDR3 has 13 amino acids. Deletions cut 5 bases from V and 3 bases from J, with 11 bases between. What was sequenced was CD4+CD25+ Tregs sorted from PBMCs. This TCR came from a human donor in good health. The rearrangement links TRBV2 to TRBJ2-7, with D tentatively TRBD1 or TRBD2 (5 bases each). The CDR3 loop reads CASSRDGRYEQYF. In nucleotides, the CDR3 is TGTGCCAGCAGTCGGGACGGACGCTACGAGCAGTACTTC.